This note documents a single TCR beta chain sequence. The CDR3 length is 15 residues. Trimming pared 2 bases from V and 5 bases from J, leaving 10 bases between. Germline assignment: CDR1 SEHNR and CDR2 FQNEAQ (reference sequence). The data were taken from a study of blood T cell repertoires in COVID-19. Study summary: Samples came from the United States, Italy and Spain, spanning acute and convalescent COVID-19. From T cells, B-cell-depleted T cells, or PBMCs came the material, which was cDNA or gDNA.

Original handling: Using reference gene primer amplification, nucleated cell counts were estimated. Measured with immunoSEQ multiplex PCR; TCRdb has only the in-frame clones, and not every one. V and J calls and clone size follow that table, whereas D and trimming were derived from the DNA. The top ten hold about 5.3% of the sample, which has some 47,000 clones, 80% to 90% seen once. The sequenced sample was peripheral blood. The chain joins TRBV7-9 to TRBJ1-6; D is uncertain. The sequence came from a man between 60 and 70 years old with active COVID-19. CDR3: CASSLLGLNNSPLHF. Written as DNA, the CDR3 is TGTGCCAGCAGCTTATTGGGCCTCAATAATTCACCCCTCCACTTT.